This TCR beta chain was retrieved from a study of identifying expanded T cells in peripheral blood. Study results and limitations: Over two and four weeks, about 17 and 20 clones changed, versus approximately 1.1 between replicates. Roughly two-week clone count variance significantly increased as total template count grew.

The germline CDR1 and CDR2 sequences are SEHNR and FQNEAQ (reference sequence). The CDR3 totals 12 residues. The V end was cut by 1 base, the J end by 8 bases, with 6 bases between. Healthy donors had no documented immune events, such as infections, while sampled. This table comes from immunoSEQ multiplex PCR, and its TCRdb copy is limited to in-frame clones, with some not included. The data contain roughly 100,000 clones, around 89% of them singletons. Remarks on this clone: Its antigen is undetermined.

Sequencing used blood. This chain joins TRBV7-9 and TRBJ1-5; D is unresolved. This sequence was found in a person aged 18 to 75 in good health. CDR3 region: CASSLDHEPQHF. The DNA of the CDR3 is TGTGCCAGCAGCTTAGATCATGAGCCCCAGCATTTT.